This passage covers 27 T cell receptor beta chains from one sample sequenced in a study of beta chain features in type 1 diabetes. Study findings and constraints: Shorter TCRB CDR3s, moderately but significantly so, marked every one of the four CD4+ subsets in Type 1 diabetes patients.

Their cognate antigens are unknown. Expressed TCRB transcripts were sequenced, since all the RNA that had been isolated was reverse transcribed. Sequencing was performed with immunoSEQ multiplex PCR; in TCRdb, only in-frame clones are kept and a portion is missing. There are 12,000 to 15,000 clones in the sample; around three fifths occur only once, and about 0.6% lies in the top ten. What was sequenced was stem cell memory CD4+ T cells from blood. These receptors were collected from a woman between 18 and 29 years old with type 1 diabetes.

The chain is built from TRBV10-3 and TRBJ2-7; 7 bases agree with TRBD2. The CDR3 totals 14 residues. The junction had 13 bases not matched to a gene; V was cut back by 10 bases and J by 4 bases. Looked up from germline, CDR1 is ENHRY and CDR2 is SYGVKD. CDR3 residues: CATTQGGDRYEQYF. The CDR3 coding sequence is TGTGCCACGACGCAGGGAGGGGATAGGTACGAGCAGTACTTC.

As to this clone: One end of the junction fails to match germline, which may point to a read error. The rearrangement links TRBV7-2 to TRBJ2-7; D is perhaps TRBD2 (6 bases). This CDR3 has 15 amino acids. Germline CDR1 reads SGHTA; CDR2 reads FQGNSA. CDR3 loop: CASSLVREDSHEQYF. The CDR3 nucleotides are TGTGCCAGCAGCTTGGTCAGGGAGGACTCCCACGAGCAGTACTTC. The whole variable domain, remainder taken from reference TRBV7-2 and TRBJ2-7, is GAGVSQSPSNKVTEKGKDVELRCDPISGHTALYWYRQSLGQGLEFLIYFQGNSAPDKSGLPSDRFSAERTGGSVSTLTIQRTQQEDSAVYLCASSLVREDSHEQYFGPGTRLTVT.

This clone appeared a few times. V is TRBV30 and J is TRBJ2-1; TRBD2 aligns across 8 bases. Trimming removed 2 bases from V and 8 bases from J; junction bases left unmatched: 8. CDR1 is GTSNPN and CDR2 is SVGIG in the germline V gene (reference sequence). This CDR3 is built from 14 residues. CDR3 sequence reads: CAWSSPGGPHEQFF. The CDR3 region has the DNA TGTGCCTGGAGTTCCCCGGGAGGGCCACATGAGCAGTTCTTC.

This clone has just a few counts. V and J are TRBV7-3 and TRBJ2-1, with TRBD2 matching over 9 bases. Trimming removed 5 bases from V and 9 bases from J; junction bases left unmatched: 11. The CDR3 covers 15 residues. The germline CDR1 and CDR2 sequences are SGHTA and FQGTGA. The CDR3 bases are TGTGCCAGCAGCCTTCGGGCTAGCGGGATTGGTGAGCAGTTCTTC. It is translated as CASSLRASGIGEQFF.

This rearrangement joins TRBV6-5 to TRBJ1-5; weak D call: TRBD1 (5 bases). This CDR3 comprises 14 residues. The germline V gene encodes CDR1 MNHEY and CDR2 SVGAGI. With 5 bases removed from V and 2 bases from J, the gap between germline ends came to 10 bases. The CDR3 DNA is TGTGCCAGCAGTCCGGCGGGGGGCAATCAGCCCCAGCATTTT. As protein: CASSPAGGNQPQHF.

The V and J genes are TRBV11-2 and TRBJ2-5; no definite D call. The CDR3 contains 13 residues. The V and J ends lost 2 bases and 5 bases respectively, with 9 bases between them. The germline CDR1 and CDR2 sequences are SGHAT and FQNNGV. The CDR3 nucleotides are TGTGCCAGCAGCTTACAAGTTAGCGAGACCCAGTACTTC. Translating gives CASSLQVSETQYF.

The chain links TRBV7-2 to TRBJ2-5; 8 bases line up with TRBD2. The junction had 4 bases not matched to a gene; V was cut back by 7 bases and J by 3 bases. There are 13 residues in the CDR3. Germline V gives CDR1 SGHTA, CDR2 FQGNSA. CDR3 sequence: CASTGGAKETQYF. In nucleotides, the CDR3 is TGTGCCAGCACCGGGGGGGCAAAAGAGACCCAGTACTTC. Using reference TRBV7-2 and TRBJ2-5 for the parts outside the CDR3, the full variable domain is GAGVSQSPSNKVTEKGKDVELRCDPISGHTALYWYRQSLGQGLEFLIYFQGNSAPDKSGLPSDRFSAERTGGSVSTLTIQRTQQEDSAVYLCASTGGAKETQYFGPGTRLLVL.

J is TRBJ2-1 and V is TRBV7-2; the match to TRBD2 covers 15 bases. The ends lost 7 bases at V and 6 bases at J; junction bases unmatched: 10. The CDR3 sequence is 17 residues long. Germline values: CDR1 SGHTA, CDR2 FQGNSA. The CDR3 region has the DNA TGTGCCAGCACCCAGGGACTAGCGGGGGGTGCCGCCAATGAGCAGTTCTTC. Protein sequence: CASTQGLAGGAANEQFF.

This chain uses TRBV15 with TRBJ2-1; 10 nucleotides line up with TRBD2. The germline CDR1 and CDR2 sequences are LNHNV and YYDKDF (reference sequence). With V trimmed by 0 bases and J by 4 bases, 3 bases remained unmatched. The CDR3 sequence is 16 residues long. The CDR3 loop is CATSREASGSYNEQFF. DNA for the CDR3: TGTGCCACCAGCAGAGAAGCTAGCGGGAGTTACAATGAGCAGTTCTTC.

The sample holds a few counts of this clone. The chain joins TRBV28 to TRBJ2-5; 14 bases match TRBD2. The length of the CDR3 is 18 residues. Unmatched junction bases numbered 14, after V lost 5 bases and J lost 6 bases. Germline loops: CDR1 MDHEN, CDR2 SYDVKM. The CDR3 nucleotides are TGTGCCAGCAGTCGGGCTCGAGGACTAGCGGGAGGAACGAAGACCCAGTACTTC. This sequence encodes CASSRARGLAGGTKTQYF.

This sequence joins TRBV11-3 and TRBJ1-1; D might be TRBD1 (5 bases). The germline gives CDR1 SGHNT, CDR2 YENEEA. The V end was cut by 5 bases, the J end by 2 bases, with 15 bases between. The CDR3 loop spans 15 amino acids. The CDR3 loop reads CASSPNGGLNTEAFF. DNA of the CDR3: TGTGCCAGCAGCCCGAACGGGGGGTTAAACACTGAAGCTTTCTTT.

Comments on this clone: One junction end disagrees with the germline gene, perhaps due to a read error. V gene TRBV4-3 combines with J gene TRBJ2-2; possibly TRBD2 for D (5 bases). Looked up from germline, CDR1 is LGHNA and CDR2 is YSLEER. The CDR3 length is 16 residues. CDR3 sequence: CASSQESDGHTGELLF. The CDR3 DNA reads TGCGCCAGCAGCCAAGAGTCGGACGGTCACACCGGGGAGCTGCTTTTT.

V usage is TRBV19 and J usage is TRBJ2-7; TRBD2 matches 13 bases. After removal of 5 bases from V and 2 bases from J, the junction contained 0 bases not matched to a gene. This CDR3 contains 14 residues. Germline values: CDR1 LNHDA, CDR2 SQIVND (reference sequence). As DNA, the CDR3 is TGTGCCAGTAGTGGGACTAGCGGGGCCTACGAGCAGTACTTC. Translated: CASSGTSGAYEQYF.

The sample holds one count of this clone. The V and J genes are TRBV5-1 and TRBJ2-2; the match to TRBD1 covers 9 bases. Germline V CDR1 and CDR2: SGHRS, YFSETQ. V lost 2 bases and J lost 7; bases outside the gene matches: 9. CDR3 length: 16 residues. The CDR3: CASSFSGDRVGGELFF. CDR3 bases: TGCGCCAGCAGCTTTTCGGGGGACAGGGTCGGCGGGGAGCTGTTTTTT.

CDR3 amino acids: CASRPGQGNTEAFF. In DNA form, the CDR3 reads TGTGCCAGCAGGCCGGGACAGGGAAACACTGAAGCTTTCTTT. The chain couples TRBV2 to TRBJ1-1, with TRBD1 matching 9 bases. There are 14 residues in the CDR3. Trimming cost V 6 bases and J 2 bases; bases outside gene matches: 4. The germline V gene encodes CDR1 SNHLY and CDR2 FYNNEI.

Only one count was recorded for this clone. Here the CDR3 reads CASSIDLTGRVLRTEAFF. DNA of the CDR3: TGTGCCAGTAGTATAGATCTCACAGGGCGGGTGTTACGGACTGAAGCTTTCTTT. The gene calls are TRBV19 and TRBJ1-1, with a tentative D call TRBD1 (6 bases). The CDR3 has 18 residues. With 0 bases removed from V and 5 bases from J, the gap between germline ends came to 22 bases. The germline V gene encodes CDR1 LNHDA and CDR2 SQIVND (reference sequence).

The rearrangement links TRBV4-3 to TRBJ2-2, with unresolved D. The CDR3 contains 14 residues. Germline CDR1 and CDR2: LGHNA and YSLEER. V shed 6 bases and J shed 5 bases, with 13 bases lying between them. In DNA, the CDR3 is TGCGCCAGCAGGTTCACCCGAGGAACCGGGGAGCTGTTTTTT. Translation: CASRFTRGTGELFF.

This chain connects TRBV5-1 to TRBJ2-5; 10 bases align to TRBD1. Per germline, CDR1 SGHRS and CDR2 YFSETQ. V lost 6 bases, J lost 5 bases, and 10 bases stayed unmatched. CDR3 size: 15 residues. CDR3 in amino acids: CASTEGTGAAETQYF. In DNA form, the CDR3 reads TGCGCCAGCACTGAGGGGACAGGGGCGGCGGAGACCCAGTACTTC.

This clone was counted a single time. The rearrangement uses TRBV18 and TRBJ2-7, with 10 bases that match TRBD2. CDR3 length equals 14 residues. Germline CDR1 is KGHSH and CDR2 is LQKENI. V trimming: 2 bases; J trimming: 7 bases; junction bases outside the gene matches: 5. CDR3 residues: CASSPVLAGEEQYF. In DNA, the CDR3 is TGTGCCAGCTCACCAGTCCTAGCGGGGGAGGAGCAGTACTTC.

The CDR3 region is CASSLVLGSREVFYEQYF. In nucleotides, the CDR3 is TGTGCCAGCAGCTTAGTTTTGGGGTCGCGGGAGGTTTTCTACGAGCAGTACTTC. The rearrangement uses TRBV11-2 and TRBJ2-7; 8 nucleotides align to TRBD2. Germline V gene data show CDR1 as SGHAT and CDR2 as FQNNGV. V was pared by 1 base and J by 3 bases, with 14 bases of the junction left unmatched. This CDR3 has 18 amino acids. Full variable domain (remainder filled in from reference TRBV11-2 and TRBJ2-7): EAGVAQSPRYKIIEKRQSVAFWCNPISGHATLYWYQQILGQGPKLLIQFQNNGVVDDSQLPKDRFSAERLKGVDSTLKIQPAKLEDSAVYLCASSLVLGSREVFYEQYFGPGTRLTVT.

The V and J genes are TRBV25-1 and TRBJ2-7; TRBD1 matches at 10 bases. Losses at the gene ends were 5 bases for V and 6 bases for J; bases not matched to a gene: 10. The CDR3 sequence is 15 residues long. The V gene's germline CDR1 is MGHDK and CDR2 SYGVNS. The CDR3 DNA sequence: TGTGCCAGCAGTCCCCACCGACAGGGGGCAGGCGAGCAGTACTTC. Encoded protein: CASSPHRQGAGEQYF.

J is TRBJ2-7 and V is TRBV5-4; a possible D gene is TRBD1 (6 bases). The CDR3 runs 14 residues. Trimming removed 1 base from V and 2 bases from J, with 10 bases in between. Looked up from germline, CDR1 is SGHNT and CDR2 is YYREEE (reference sequence). In nucleotides, the CDR3 is TGTGCCAGCAGCTTGACAGGGAACACCTACGAGCAGTACTTC. It is translated as CASSLTGNTYEQYF.

J is TRBJ1-6 and V is TRBV5-1; D possibly corresponds to TRBD1 (5 bases). V lost 0 bases and J lost 7, with 11 bases in between. The CDR3 is 15 residues long. Germline values: CDR1 SGHRS, CDR2 YFSETQ. The CDR3 nucleotides are TGCGCCAGCAGCTTGGAGGCAGGGCGGAATTCACCCCTCCACTTT. Its protein product is CASSLEAGRNSPLHF.

This chain links TRBV5-4 with TRBJ2-1, with D perhaps TRBD1 (7 bases). V lost 0 bases to trimming and J lost 9 bases, with 16 bases between them. Germline V CDR1 and CDR2: SGHNT, YYREEE (reference sequence). The CDR3 covers 15 residues. The CDR3, as DNA: TGTGCCAGCAGCTTGGAGGCAGGGGGGTACGGTGAGCAGTTCTTC. Amino acids: CASSLEAGGYGEQFF.

The chain is built from TRBV9 and TRBJ2-1; 10 bases map to TRBD1. The CDR3 contains 14 residues. J lost 8 bases, V lost 4 bases, and 6 bases had no gene match. The germline V gene has CDR1 SGDLS and CDR2 YYNGEE. The CDR3 DNA reads as TGTGCCAGCAGCCCGGGACAGGGGTTCTATGAGCAGTTCTTC. This encodes CASSPGQGFYEQFF.

This clone was detected a few times. The J gene is TRBJ2-7, the V gene TRBV4-1, with D possibly TRBD2 on 5 matching bases. Germline V gene sequence: CDR1 MGHRA, CDR2 YSYEKL. The CDR3 consists of 14 residues. Trimming pared 1 base from V and 0 bases from J, leaving 7 bases between. CDR3 nucleotide sequence: TGCGCCAGCAGCCAAGTAGGGAGCTCCTACGAGCAGTACTTC. As protein: CASSQVGSSYEQYF.

The chain couples TRBV5-1 to TRBJ2-7; 7 bases are a match to TRBD1. There are 17 residues in the CDR3. Germline V gene lookup returns CDR1 SGHRS and CDR2 YFSETQ. The V gene end was trimmed by 4 bases and the J gene end by 3 bases; junction bases not matched to a gene: 16. CDR3 protein: CASSPATTGKGIYEQYF. The CDR3 coding sequence is TGCGCCAGCAGCCCAGCGACGACAGGGAAGGGGATCTACGAGCAGTACTTC. Full variable domain (rest looked up from reference TRBV5-1 and TRBJ2-7): KAGVTQTPRYLIKTRGQQVTLSCSPISGHRSVSWYQQTPGQGLQFLFEYFSETQRNKGNFPGRFSGRQFSNSRSEMNVSTLELGDSALYLCASSPATTGKGIYEQYFGPGTRLTVT.